The clone carrying this T cell receptor beta chain was seen repeatedly, ten times or more. The antigen remains undetermined. The data derive from a study of spatial heterogeneity in lung cancer. Background on the study: Sequencing consistently turned up more beta-chain sequences than alpha-chain sequences. The average count in raw reads for each unique TCR and UMI combination exceeded 9.5 appearances.

Time point given: sample taken at primary tumor resection. Whole RNA obtained from tumor, nontumor lung or frozen PBMC underwent sequencing without sorting. Study findings and constraints: Ubiquitous expanded tumor TCRs showed up in blood more at resection than follow-up.

V was cut by 0 bases and J by 6 bases, with 20 bases left in between. The length of the CDR3 is 16 residues. Germline V gene sequence: CDR1 SQVTM, CDR2 ANQGSEA. TCR cDNA molecules each had a unique molecular identifier. TCRdb ran MiXCR on the 5' RACE reads and lists one entry per CDR3 protein. The data hold 25,000 to 30,000 distinct CDR3 sequences, with around 8% observed a single time. Material: PBMCs, obtained at surgery. The chain is built from TRBV29-1 and TRBJ1-1; TRBD1 is a possible D gene (6 bases). This sequence originates from a female donor with early-stage non-small cell lung cancer. In DNA form, the CDR3 reads TGCAGCGTTGAAGATTCTCCGGAAGGGGGACGCTCTGAAGCTTTCTTT. Translating gives CSVEDSPEGGRSEAFF.